This T cell receptor (beta chain) was profiled in a study of shared clonotypes between healthy human individuals. Using immunoSEQ multiplex PCR, the repertoire was profiled, and TCRdb retains in-frame clones only, with some absent. The data show some 1.5 million clones, with more than 95% seen just once and about 1.2% held by the top ten. Germline assignment: CDR1 MNHEY and CDR2 SVGAGI. V lost 0 bases, J lost 6 bases, and 5 bases stayed unmatched. This CDR3 has 15 amino acids. The sample taken for sequencing was naive CD4+ T cells sorted from blood. Noted subset: CD45RA+ positively selected. The TCR originated in a man in his thirties or forties in good health. The rearrangement links TRBV6-5 to TRBJ1-5; 7 bases are shared with TRBD1. The CDR3, as DNA: TGTGCCAGCAGTTACTCCAGGGGGGAGGCTCAGCCCCAGCATTTT. Translating gives CASSYSRGEAQPQHF.